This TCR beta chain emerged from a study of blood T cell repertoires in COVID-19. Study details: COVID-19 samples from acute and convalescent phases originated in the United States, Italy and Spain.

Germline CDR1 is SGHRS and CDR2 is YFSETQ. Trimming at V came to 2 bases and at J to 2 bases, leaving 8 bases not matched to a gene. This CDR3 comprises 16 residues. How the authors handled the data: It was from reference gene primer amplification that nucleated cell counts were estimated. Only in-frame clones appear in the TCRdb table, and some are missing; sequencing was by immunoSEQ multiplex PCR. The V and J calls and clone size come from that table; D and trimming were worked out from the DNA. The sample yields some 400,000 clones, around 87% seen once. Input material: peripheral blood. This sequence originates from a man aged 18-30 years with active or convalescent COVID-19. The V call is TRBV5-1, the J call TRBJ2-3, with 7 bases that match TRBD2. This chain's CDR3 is CASSFRGLPYTDTQYF. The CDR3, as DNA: TGCGCCAGCAGCTTTCGGGGACTACCCTACACAGATACGCAGTATTTT.